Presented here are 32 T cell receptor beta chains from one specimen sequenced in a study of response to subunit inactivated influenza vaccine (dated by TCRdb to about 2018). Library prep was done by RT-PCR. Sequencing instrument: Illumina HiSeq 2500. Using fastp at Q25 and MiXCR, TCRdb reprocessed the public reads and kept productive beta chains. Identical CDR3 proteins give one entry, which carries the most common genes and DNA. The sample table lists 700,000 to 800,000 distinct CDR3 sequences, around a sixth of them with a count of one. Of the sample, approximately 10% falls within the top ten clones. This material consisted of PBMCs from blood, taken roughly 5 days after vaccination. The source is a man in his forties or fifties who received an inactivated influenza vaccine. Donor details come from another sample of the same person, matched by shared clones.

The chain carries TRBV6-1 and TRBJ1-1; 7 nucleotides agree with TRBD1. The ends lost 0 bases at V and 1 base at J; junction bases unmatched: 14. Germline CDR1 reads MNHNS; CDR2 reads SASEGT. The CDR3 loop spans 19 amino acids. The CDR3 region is CASSEAREGARTRNTEAFF. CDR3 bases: TGTGCCAGCAGTGAAGCGCGGGAGGGGGCAAGGACTAGGAACACTGAAGCTTTCTTT.

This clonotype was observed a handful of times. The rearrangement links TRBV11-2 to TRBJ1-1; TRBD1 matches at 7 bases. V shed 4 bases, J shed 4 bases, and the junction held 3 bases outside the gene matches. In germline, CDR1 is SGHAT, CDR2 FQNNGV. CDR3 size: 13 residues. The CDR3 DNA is TGTGCCAGCAGCTCGACAGGGAGCACTGAAGCTTTCTTT. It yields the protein CASSSTGSTEAFF.

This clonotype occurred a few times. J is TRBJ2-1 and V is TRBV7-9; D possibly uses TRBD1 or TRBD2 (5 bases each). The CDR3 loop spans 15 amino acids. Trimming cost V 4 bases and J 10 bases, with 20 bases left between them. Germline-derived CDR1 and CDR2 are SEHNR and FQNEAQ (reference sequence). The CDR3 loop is CASSWIWTRAVEQFF. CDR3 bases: TGTGCCAGCAGCTGGATTTGGACACGAGCGGTAGAGCAGTTCTTC.

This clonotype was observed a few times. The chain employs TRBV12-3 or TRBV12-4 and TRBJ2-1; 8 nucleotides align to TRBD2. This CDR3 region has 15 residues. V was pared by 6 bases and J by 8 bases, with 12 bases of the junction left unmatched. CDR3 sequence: CASSPFGGGSDEQFF. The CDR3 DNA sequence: TGTGCCAGCAGCCCCTTCGGGGGGGGCTCCGATGAGCAGTTCTTC.

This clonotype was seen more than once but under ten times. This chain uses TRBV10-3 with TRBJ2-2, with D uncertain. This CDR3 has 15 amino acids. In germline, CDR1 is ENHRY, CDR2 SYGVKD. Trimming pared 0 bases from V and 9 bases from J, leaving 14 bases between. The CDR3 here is CAISESRLVLRELFF. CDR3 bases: TGTGCCATCAGTGAGTCAAGACTGGTACTCCGGGAGCTGTTTTTT.

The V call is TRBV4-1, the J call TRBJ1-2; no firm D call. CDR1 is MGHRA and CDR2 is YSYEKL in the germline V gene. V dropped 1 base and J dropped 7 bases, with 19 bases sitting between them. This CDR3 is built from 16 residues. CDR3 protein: CASSQVSPQSAFGYTF. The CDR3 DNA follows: TGCGCCAGCAGCCAAGTTTCCCCCCAGAGCGCTTTTGGCTACACCTTC.

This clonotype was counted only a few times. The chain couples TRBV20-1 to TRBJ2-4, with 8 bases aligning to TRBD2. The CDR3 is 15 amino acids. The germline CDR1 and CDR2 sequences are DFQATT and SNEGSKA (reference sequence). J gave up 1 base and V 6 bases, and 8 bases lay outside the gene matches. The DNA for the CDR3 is TGCAGTGCGGAAGCGGGAGATACTGCCAAAAACATTCAGTACTTC. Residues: CSAEAGDTAKNIQYF.

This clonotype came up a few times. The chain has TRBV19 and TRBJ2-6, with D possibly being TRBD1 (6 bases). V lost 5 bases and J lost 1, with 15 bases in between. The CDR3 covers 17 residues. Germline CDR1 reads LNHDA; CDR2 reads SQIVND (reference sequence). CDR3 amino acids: CASSVGQLLSGANVLTF. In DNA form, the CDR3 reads TGTGCCAGTAGTGTCGGACAGCTCTTGTCTGGGGCCAACGTCCTGACTTTC.

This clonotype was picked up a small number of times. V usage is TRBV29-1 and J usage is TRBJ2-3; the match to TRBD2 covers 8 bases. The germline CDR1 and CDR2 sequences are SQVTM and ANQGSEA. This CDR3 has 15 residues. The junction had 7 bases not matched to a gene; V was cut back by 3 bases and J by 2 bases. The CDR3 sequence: CSVDILAGVTDTQYF. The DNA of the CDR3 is TGCAGCGTTGATATCCTAGCGGGTGTCACAGATACGCAGTATTTT.

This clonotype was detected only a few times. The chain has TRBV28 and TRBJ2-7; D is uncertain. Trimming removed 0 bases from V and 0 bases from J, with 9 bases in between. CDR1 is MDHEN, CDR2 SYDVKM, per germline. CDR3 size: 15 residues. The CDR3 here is CASSLWGFGSYEQYF. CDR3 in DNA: TGTGCCAGCAGTTTATGGGGATTCGGCTCCTACGAGCAGTACTTC.

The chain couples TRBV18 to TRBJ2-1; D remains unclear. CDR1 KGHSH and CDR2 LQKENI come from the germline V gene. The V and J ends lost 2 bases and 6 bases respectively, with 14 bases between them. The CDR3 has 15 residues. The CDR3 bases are TGTGCCAGCTCACCAGAACTAAAGGACGGCAATGAGCAGTTCTTC. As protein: CASSPELKDGNEQFF.

The CDR3 spells CASRTSASSTDTQYF. The CDR3 coding sequence is TGTGCCAGCAGAACTAGCGCAAGCAGCACAGATACGCAGTATTTT. The genes are TRBV7-9 and TRBJ2-3, with TRBD2 matching 7 bases. The ends lost 6 bases at V and 0 bases at J; junction bases unmatched: 6. The CDR3 is 15 amino acids. Germline CDR1 and CDR2: SEHNR and FQNEAQ (reference sequence).

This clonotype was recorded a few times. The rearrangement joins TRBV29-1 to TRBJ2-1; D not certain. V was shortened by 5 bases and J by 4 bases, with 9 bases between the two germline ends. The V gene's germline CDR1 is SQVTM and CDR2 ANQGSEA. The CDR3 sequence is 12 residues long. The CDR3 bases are TGCAGCGTTCATGACTGGTACAATGAGCAGTTCTTC. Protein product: CSVHDWYNEQFF.

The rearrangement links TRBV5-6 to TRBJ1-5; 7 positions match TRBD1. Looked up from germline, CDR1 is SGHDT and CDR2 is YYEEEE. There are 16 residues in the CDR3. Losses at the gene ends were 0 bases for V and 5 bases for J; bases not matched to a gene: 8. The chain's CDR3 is CASSLGQGLDYQPQHF. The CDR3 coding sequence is TGTGCCAGCAGCTTGGGACAGGGACTGGATTATCAGCCCCAGCATTTT.

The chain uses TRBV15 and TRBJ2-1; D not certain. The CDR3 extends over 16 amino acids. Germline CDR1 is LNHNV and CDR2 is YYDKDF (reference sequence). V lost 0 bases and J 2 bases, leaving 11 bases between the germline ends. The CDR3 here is CATSRESEGPYNEQFF. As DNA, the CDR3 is TGTGCCACCAGCAGAGAGAGTGAAGGGCCCTACAATGAGCAGTTCTTC.

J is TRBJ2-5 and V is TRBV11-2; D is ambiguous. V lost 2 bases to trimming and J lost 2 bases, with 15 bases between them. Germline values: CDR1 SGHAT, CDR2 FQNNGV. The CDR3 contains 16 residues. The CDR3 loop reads CASSLLTSTVQETQYF. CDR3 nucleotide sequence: TGTGCCAGCAGCTTACTTACTTCGACGGTGCAAGAGACCCAGTACTTC.

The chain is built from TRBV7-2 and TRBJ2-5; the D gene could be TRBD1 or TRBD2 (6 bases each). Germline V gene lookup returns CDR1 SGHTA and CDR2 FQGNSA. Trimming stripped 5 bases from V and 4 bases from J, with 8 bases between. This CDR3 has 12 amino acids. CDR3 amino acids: CASSRGAETQYF. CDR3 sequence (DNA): TGTGCCAGCAGCAGGGGGGCAGAGACCCAGTACTTC.

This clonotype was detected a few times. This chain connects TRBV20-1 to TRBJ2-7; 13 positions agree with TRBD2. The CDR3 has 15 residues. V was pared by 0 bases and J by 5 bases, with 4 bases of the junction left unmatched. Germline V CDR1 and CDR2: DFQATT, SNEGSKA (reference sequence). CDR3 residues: CSAREGTSGIHEQYF. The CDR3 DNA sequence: TGCAGTGCTAGAGAAGGGACTAGCGGGATTCACGAGCAGTACTTC.

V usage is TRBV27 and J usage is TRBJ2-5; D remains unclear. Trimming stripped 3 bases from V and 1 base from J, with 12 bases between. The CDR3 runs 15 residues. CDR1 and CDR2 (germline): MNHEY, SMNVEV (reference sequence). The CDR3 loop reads CASSFSFGFQETQYF. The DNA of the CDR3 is TGTGCCAGCAGTTTTAGTTTTGGTTTCCAAGAGACCCAGTACTTC.

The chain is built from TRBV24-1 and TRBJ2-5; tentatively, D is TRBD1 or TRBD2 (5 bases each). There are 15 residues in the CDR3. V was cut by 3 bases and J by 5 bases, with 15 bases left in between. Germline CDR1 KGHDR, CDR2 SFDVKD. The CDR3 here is CATSDEVGTVETQYF. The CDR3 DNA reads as TGTGCCACCAGTGATGAGGTCGGGACGGTTGAGACCCAGTACTTC.

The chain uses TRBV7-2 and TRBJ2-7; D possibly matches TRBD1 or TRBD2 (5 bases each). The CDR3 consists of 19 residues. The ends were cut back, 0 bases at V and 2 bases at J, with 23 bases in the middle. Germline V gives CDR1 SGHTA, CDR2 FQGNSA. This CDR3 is CASSLAMVGFNGDPYEQYF. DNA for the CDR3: TGTGCCAGCAGCTTAGCTATGGTCGGATTTAACGGGGACCCCTACGAGCAGTACTTC. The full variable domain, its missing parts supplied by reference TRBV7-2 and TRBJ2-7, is GAGVSQSPSNKVTEKGKDVELRCDPISGHTALYWYRQSLGQGLEFLIYFQGNSAPDKSGLPSDRFSAERTGGSVSTLTIQRTQQEDSAVYLCASSLAMVGFNGDPYEQYFGPGTRLTVT.

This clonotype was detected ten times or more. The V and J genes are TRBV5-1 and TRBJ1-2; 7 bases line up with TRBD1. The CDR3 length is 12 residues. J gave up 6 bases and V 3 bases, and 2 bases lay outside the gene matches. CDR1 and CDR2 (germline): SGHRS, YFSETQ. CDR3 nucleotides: TGCGCCAGCAGCTCGCAGGGGGATGGCTACACCTTC. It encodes CASSSQGDGYTF.

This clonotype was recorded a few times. The CDR3: CASKYGSSYNEQFF. DNA of the CDR3: TGCGCCAGCAAGTACGGGAGCTCCTACAATGAGCAGTTCTTC. The chain carries TRBV5-1 and TRBJ2-1; perhaps TRBD2 as D (6 bases). V was trimmed by 6 bases and J by 0 bases, leaving 10 bases between them. The germline gives CDR1 SGHRS, CDR2 YFSETQ. The CDR3 consists of 14 residues.

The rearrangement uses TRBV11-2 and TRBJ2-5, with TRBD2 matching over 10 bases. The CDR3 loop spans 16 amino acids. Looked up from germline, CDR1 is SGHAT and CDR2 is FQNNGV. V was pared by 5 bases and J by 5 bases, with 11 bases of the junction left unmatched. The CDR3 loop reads CASSRPIAGGTETQYF. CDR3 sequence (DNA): TGTGCCAGCAGCCGCCCCATAGCGGGAGGAACGGAGACCCAGTACTTC.

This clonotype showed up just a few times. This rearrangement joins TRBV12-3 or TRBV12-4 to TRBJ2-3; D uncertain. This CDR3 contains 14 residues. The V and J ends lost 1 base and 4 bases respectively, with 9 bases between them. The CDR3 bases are TGTGCCAGCAGTTTAGGGGCGTTTCCAGATACGCAGTATTTT. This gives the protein CASSLGAFPDTQYF.

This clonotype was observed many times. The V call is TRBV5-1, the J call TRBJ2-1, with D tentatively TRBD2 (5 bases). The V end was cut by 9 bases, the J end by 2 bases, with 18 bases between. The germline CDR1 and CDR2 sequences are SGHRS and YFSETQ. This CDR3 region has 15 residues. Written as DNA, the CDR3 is TGCGCCATCGCCCGGGAAAATATTCCCTACAATGAGCAGTTCTTC. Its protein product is CAIARENIPYNEQFF.

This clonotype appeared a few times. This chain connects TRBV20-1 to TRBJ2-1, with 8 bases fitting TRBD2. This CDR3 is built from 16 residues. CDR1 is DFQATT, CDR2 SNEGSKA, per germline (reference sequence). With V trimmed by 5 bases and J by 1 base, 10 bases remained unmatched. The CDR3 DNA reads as TGCAGTGCTCTCGACGAGGGGACTAGGTCCTACAATGAGCAGTTCTTC. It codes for CSALDEGTRSYNEQFF.

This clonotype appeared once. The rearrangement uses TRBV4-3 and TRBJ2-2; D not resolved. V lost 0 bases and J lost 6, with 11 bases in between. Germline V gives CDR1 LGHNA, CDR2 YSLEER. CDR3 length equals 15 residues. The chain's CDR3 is CASSQDAQAAGELFF. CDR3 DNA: TGCGCCAGCAGCCAAGATGCGCAGGCGGCCGGGGAGCTGTTTTTT.

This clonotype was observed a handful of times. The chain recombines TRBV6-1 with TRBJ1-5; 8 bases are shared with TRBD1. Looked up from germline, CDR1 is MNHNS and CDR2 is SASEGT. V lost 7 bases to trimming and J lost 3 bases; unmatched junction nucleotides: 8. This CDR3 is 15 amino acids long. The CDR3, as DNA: TGTGCCAGCAACCCGACAGGGGTTGTCAATCAGCCCCAGCATTTT. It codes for CASNPTGVVNQPQHF.

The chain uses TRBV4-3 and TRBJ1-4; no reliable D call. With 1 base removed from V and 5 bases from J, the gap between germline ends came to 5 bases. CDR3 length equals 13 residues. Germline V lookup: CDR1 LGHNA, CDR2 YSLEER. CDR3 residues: CASSQGGNEKLFF. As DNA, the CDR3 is TGCGCCAGCAGCCAAGGCGGGAATGAAAAACTGTTTTTT.

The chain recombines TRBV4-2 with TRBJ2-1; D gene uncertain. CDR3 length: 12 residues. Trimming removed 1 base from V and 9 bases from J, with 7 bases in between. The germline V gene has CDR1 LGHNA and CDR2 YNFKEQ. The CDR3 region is CASSQGSFEQFF. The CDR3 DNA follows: TGTGCCAGCAGCCAAGGTTCTTTTGAGCAGTTCTTC.

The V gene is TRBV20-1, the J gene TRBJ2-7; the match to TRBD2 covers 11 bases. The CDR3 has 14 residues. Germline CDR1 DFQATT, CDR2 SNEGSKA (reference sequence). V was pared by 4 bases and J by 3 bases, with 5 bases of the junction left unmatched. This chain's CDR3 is CSATSGRTLYEQYF. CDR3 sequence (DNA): TGCAGTGCTACTAGCGGGAGGACTCTCTACGAGCAGTACTTC.